Below are 18 T cell receptor beta chains sequenced from a single sample in a study of radiotherapy plus CTLA-4 blockade in lung cancer. Method: immunoSEQ multiplex PCR; TCRdb's copy keeps in-frame clones and lacks some. Of more than 95,000 clones listed, about four fifths were seen once; the top ten hold about 3%. The sequencing here drew on peripheral blood, taken from a patient treated with radiotherapy plus ipilimumab. The receptors come from a human donor with non-small cell lung cancer who had a partial response to radiotherapy plus ipilimumab. Some clones in this sample may be carry-over from other donors' samples.

The V gene is TRBV5-1, the J gene TRBJ1-2; no clear D gene. In germline, CDR1 is SGHRS, CDR2 YFSETQ. Trimming took off 4 bases at V and 0 bases at J, with 16 bases between the two ends. This CDR3 is built from 16 residues. The CDR3 bases are TGCGCCAGCAGCCCATTGGGAGGGATGTCTAACTATGGCTACACCTTC. Amino acid sequence: CASSPLGGMSNYGYTF.

This rearrangement joins TRBV4-2 to TRBJ2-1; 9 nucleotides align to TRBD2. The CDR3 spans 16 residues. CDR1 is LGHNA, CDR2 YNFKEQ, per germline. The V gene end was trimmed by 4 bases and the J gene end by 3 bases; junction bases not matched to a gene: 7. CDR3 residues: CASSREIAGVYNEQFF. The CDR3 DNA reads TGTGCCAGCAGCCGAGAAATAGCGGGGGTCTACAATGAGCAGTTCTTC.

The gene calls are TRBV6-5 and TRBJ2-7; possibly TRBD2 for D (6 bases). V lost 7 bases to trimming and J lost 2 bases, with 18 bases between them. Per the germline V gene, CDR1 is MNHEY and CDR2 is SVGAGI. The CDR3 totals 15 residues. CDR3 coding DNA: TGTGCCAGCACAAGGGACTCCTATAACCCCTACGAGCAGTACTTC. It translates to CASTRDSYNPYEQYF.

The chain uses TRBV19 and TRBJ1-4, with 8 bases lining up with TRBD1. Germline assignment: CDR1 LNHDA and CDR2 SQIVND (reference sequence). J lost 12 bases, V lost 5 bases, and 5 bases had no gene match. The CDR3 loop spans 12 amino acids. The CDR3 DNA is TGTGCCAGTAGTGTACCAGGGGGCCAACTGTTTTTT. Translation: CASSVPGGQLFF.

V and J are TRBV5-1 and TRBJ2-7; weak D call: TRBD2 (6 bases). Per germline, CDR1 SGHRS and CDR2 YFSETQ. The CDR3 contains 16 residues. The V end lost 4 bases, the J end lost 5 bases, and 22 bases lay between the germline ends. The CDR3 DNA sequence: TGCGCCAGCAGCCGGGACTTGGGCGGGCTCCCCCACGAGCAGTACTTC. This codes for CASSRDLGGLPHEQYF.

The rearrangement links TRBV7-2 to TRBJ2-3; D gene ambiguous. This CDR3 has 17 residues. CDR1 is SGHTA and CDR2 is FQGNSA in the germline V gene. V was cut by 2 bases and J by 0 bases, with 15 bases left in between. DNA for the CDR3: TGTGCCAGCAGCTTACAACCTCTAACCCTCAGCACAGATACGCAGTATTTT. Translation gives CASSLQPLTLSTDTQYF.

This clone was observed a handful of times. The chain links TRBV7-3 to TRBJ2-3, with 8 bases identical to TRBD2. CDR1 and CDR2 from the germline V gene are SGHTA and FQGTGA. There are 16 residues in the CDR3. V lost 1 base and J lost 2; bases outside the gene matches: 5. The CDR3 here is CASSLNGGANTDTQYF. In nucleotides, the CDR3 is TGTGCCAGCAGCTTAAACGGGGGGGCCAACACAGATACGCAGTATTTT.

Only a few counts were recorded for this clone. V and J are TRBV28 and TRBJ2-7, with 7 bases identical to TRBD1. The J segment lost 3 bases and the V segment lost 8 bases, leaving 16 bases of the junction unmatched. This CDR3 is built from 16 residues. Per the germline V gene, CDR1 is MDHEN and CDR2 is SYDVKM. CDR3 nucleotide sequence: TGTGCCAGCGACTCAACAGGGGCCACACCATACTACGAGCAGTACTTC. This sequence encodes CASDSTGATPYYEQYF.

The rearrangement uses TRBV6-1 and TRBJ2-7, with no clear D. V shed 6 bases and J shed 0 bases, with 12 bases lying between them. Germline V gene lookup returns CDR1 MNHNS and CDR2 SASEGT. The CDR3 contains 14 residues. CDR3 nucleotides: TGTGCCAGCAGGCCGGGTGGCGTCTCCTACGAGCAGTACTTC. As protein: CASRPGGVSYEQYF.

The chain couples TRBV29-1 to TRBJ2-2; 7 bases are shared with TRBD1. After removal of 5 bases from V and 2 bases from J, the junction contained 5 bases not matched to a gene. The CDR3 runs to 14 residues. Germline lookup yields CDR1 SQVTM and CDR2 ANQGSEA. The CDR3 coding sequence is TGCAGCGTTAACGAGGGGGCAAACACCGGGGAGCTGTTTTTT. This translates into CSVNEGANTGELFF.

The gene calls are TRBV11-2 and TRBJ2-1, with 9 bases lining up with TRBD1. V trimming: 1 base; J trimming: 4 bases; junction bases outside the gene matches: 8. The CDR3 totals 17 residues. In germline, CDR1 is SGHAT, CDR2 FQNNGV. CDR3 residues: CASSLGYGTGLYNEQFF. For the CDR3, the DNA is TGTGCCAGCAGCTTAGGTTACGGGACAGGGTTATACAATGAGCAGTTCTTC.

The V call is TRBV28, the J call TRBJ2-2; TRBD2 aligns across 11 bases. V lost 7 bases to trimming and J lost 8 bases; unmatched junction nucleotides: 12. Germline V CDR1 and CDR2: MDHEN, SYDVKM. CDR3 length equals 16 residues. The CDR3 nucleotides are TGTGCCAGCAACATCGGACTAGCGGGCGCGGGGGGGGAGCTGTTTTTT. Encoded protein: CASNIGLAGAGGELFF. Full variable domain (outside the CDR3, taken from reference TRBV28 and TRBJ2-2): DVKVTQSSRYLVKRTGEKVFLECVQDMDHENMFWYRQDPGLGLRLIYFSYDVKMKEKGDIPEGYSVSREKKERFSLILESASTNQTSMYLCASNIGLAGAGGELFFGEGSRLTVL.

The chain employs TRBV27 and TRBJ2-5; 11 bases are a match to TRBD2. Germline V CDR1 and CDR2: MNHEY, SMNVEV (reference sequence). The CDR3 runs to 16 residues. J lost 5 bases, V lost 2 bases, and 7 bases had no gene match. The CDR3 is CASSLISGRARETQYF. In DNA, the CDR3 is TGTGCCAGCAGTTTAATTAGCGGGAGGGCCCGGGAGACCCAGTACTTC.

This clone has more than one count but fewer than ten. This chain connects TRBV6-1 to TRBJ1-4, with 9 positions matching TRBD1. J was trimmed by 5 bases and V by 2 bases; bases with no gene match: 6. The germline gives CDR1 MNHNS, CDR2 SASEGT. The CDR3 totals 16 residues. The CDR3: CASSELGTGPNEKLFF. CDR3 DNA sequence: TGTGCCAGCAGTGAACTCGGGACAGGGCCGAATGAAAAACTGTTTTTT.

The rearrangement uses TRBV11-3 and TRBJ2-2; 9 bases are shared with TRBD2. The germline CDR1 and CDR2 sequences are SGHNT and YENEEA. The CDR3 totals 16 residues. V shed 5 bases and J 5 bases; nucleotides not matched to a gene: 9. This CDR3 is CASSDRLAGWTGELFF. As DNA, the CDR3 is TGTGCCAGCAGCGACCGTCTAGCGGGATGGACCGGGGAGCTGTTTTTT.

The rearrangement uses TRBV19 and TRBJ2-7; 9 nucleotides match TRBD1. With V trimmed by 11 bases and J by 1 base, 9 bases remained unmatched. Germline V lookup: CDR1 LNHDA, CDR2 SQIVND (reference sequence). CDR3 size: 14 residues. The CDR3 reads CASNRGRGSYEQYF. For the CDR3, the DNA is TGTGCCTCAAACAGGGGGCGAGGGTCCTACGAGCAGTACTTC.

The CDR3 bases are TGTGCCACCAGTAGCCTGCGGGGTACTACAGATACGCAGTATTTT. Its protein is CATSSLRGTTDTQYF. The V call is TRBV15, the J call TRBJ2-3, with a weak D call TRBD2 (6 bases). V was pared by 6 bases and J by 3 bases, with 16 bases between. This CDR3 spans 15 amino acids. Germline V gives CDR1 LNHNV, CDR2 YYDKDF (reference sequence).

The gene calls are TRBV15 and TRBJ2-3; 9 positions match TRBD2. CDR3 length equals 17 residues. Germline CDR1 and CDR2: LNHNV and YYDKDF (reference sequence). After removal of 1 base from V and 5 bases from J, the junction contained 10 bases not matched to a gene. For the CDR3, the DNA is TGTGCCACCAGCAGAGGGGGATTAGCGGGAGTGGTAGATACGCAGTATTTT. Translating gives CATSRGGLAGVVDTQYF.